This TCR beta chain was sequenced in a study of blood T cell repertoires in COVID-19. The assay was immunoSEQ multiplex PCR, and TCRdb's table has in-frame clones only and misses some. Among about 61,000 clones, about 88% were seen once, and the ten largest hold 20% to 25%. Germline V CDR1 and CDR2: MNHEY, SMNVEV (reference sequence). V gave up 6 bases and J gave up 6 bases; unmatched junction bases: 10. There are 15 residues in the CDR3. Sequences were obtained from peripheral blood. The sequence came from a woman in her 50s with active or convalescent COVID-19. This chain connects TRBV27 to TRBJ2-7, with 11 bases matching TRBD2. Written as DNA, the CDR3 is TGTGCCAGCAGATTAGCGGGAGGGCCAATTCGCGAGCAGTACTTC. It yields the protein CASRLAGGPIREQYF.